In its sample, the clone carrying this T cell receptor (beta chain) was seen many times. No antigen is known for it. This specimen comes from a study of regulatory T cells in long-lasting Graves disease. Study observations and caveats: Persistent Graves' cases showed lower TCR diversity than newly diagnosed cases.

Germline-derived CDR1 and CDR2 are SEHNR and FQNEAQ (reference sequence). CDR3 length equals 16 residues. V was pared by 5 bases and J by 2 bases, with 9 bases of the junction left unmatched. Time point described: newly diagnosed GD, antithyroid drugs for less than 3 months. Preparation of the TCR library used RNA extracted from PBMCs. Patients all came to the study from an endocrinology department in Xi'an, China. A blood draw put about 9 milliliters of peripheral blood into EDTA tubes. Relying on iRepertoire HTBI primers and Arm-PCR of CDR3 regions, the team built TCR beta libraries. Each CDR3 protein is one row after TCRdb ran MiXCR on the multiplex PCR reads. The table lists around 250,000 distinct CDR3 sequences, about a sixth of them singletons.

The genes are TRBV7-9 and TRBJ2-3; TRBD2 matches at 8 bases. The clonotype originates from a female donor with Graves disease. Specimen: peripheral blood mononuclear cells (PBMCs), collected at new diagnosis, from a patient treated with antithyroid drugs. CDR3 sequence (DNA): TGTGCCAGCAGCCGCAAGGGACTAGGCACCACAGATACGCAGTATTTT. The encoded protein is CASSRKGLGTTDTQYF.